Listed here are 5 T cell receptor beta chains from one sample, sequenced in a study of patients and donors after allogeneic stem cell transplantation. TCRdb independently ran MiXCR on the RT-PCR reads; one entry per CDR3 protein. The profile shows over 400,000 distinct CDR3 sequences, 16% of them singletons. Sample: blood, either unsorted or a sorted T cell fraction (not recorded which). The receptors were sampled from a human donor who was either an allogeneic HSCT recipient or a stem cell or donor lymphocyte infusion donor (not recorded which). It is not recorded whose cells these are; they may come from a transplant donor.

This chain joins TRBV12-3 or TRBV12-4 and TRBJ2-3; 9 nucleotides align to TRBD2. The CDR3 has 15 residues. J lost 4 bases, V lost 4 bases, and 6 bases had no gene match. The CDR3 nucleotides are TGTGCCAGCAGTTATGAGCGGGAGGTCTCAGATACGCAGTATTTT. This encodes CASSYEREVSDTQYF.

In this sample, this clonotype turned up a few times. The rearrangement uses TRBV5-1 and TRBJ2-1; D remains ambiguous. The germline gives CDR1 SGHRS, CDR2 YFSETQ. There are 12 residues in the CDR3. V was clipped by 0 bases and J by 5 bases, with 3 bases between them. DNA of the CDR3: TGCGCCAGCAGCTTGGTTGACAATGAGCAGTTCTTC. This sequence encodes CASSLVDNEQFF.

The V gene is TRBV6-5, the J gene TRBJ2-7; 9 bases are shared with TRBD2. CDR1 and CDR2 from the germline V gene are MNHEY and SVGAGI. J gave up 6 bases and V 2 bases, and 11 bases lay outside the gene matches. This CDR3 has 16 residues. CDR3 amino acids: CASSYSLGREGREQYF. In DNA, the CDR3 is TGTGCCAGCAGTTACAGCCTGGGGCGGGAGGGCCGCGAGCAGTACTTC.

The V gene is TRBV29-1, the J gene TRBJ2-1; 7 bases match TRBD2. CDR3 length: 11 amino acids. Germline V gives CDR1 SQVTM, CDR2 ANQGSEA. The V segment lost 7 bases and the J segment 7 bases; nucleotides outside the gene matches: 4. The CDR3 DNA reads TGCAGCGGGGGAGGGAGGAATGAGCAGTTCTTC. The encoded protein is CSGGGRNEQFF.

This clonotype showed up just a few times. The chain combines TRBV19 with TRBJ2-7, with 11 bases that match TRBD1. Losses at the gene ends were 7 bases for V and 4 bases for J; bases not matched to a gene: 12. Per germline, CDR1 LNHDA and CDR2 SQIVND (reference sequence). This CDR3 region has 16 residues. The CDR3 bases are TGTGCCAGTATGGCTAACCGGGACAGGGGGAAGTACGAGCAGTACTTC. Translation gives CASMANRDRGKYEQYF.